This T cell receptor beta chain was sequenced in a study of blood T cell repertoires in COVID-19. About the study: Samples of COVID-19 (acute and convalescent) were obtained from the United States, Italy and Spain. Sources were T cells, B-cell-depleted T cells, or PBMCs; the material itself was cDNA or gDNA.

Authors' analysis steps: Reference gene primers were amplified, and this amplification served to estimate nucleated cell counts. Produced via immunoSEQ multiplex PCR; TCRdb's table is partial and in-frame only. V, J and clone size derive from that table, while D and trimming were established from the DNA sequence. The repertoire holds 130,000 to 150,000 clones, with around 75% as singletons. The germline V gene encodes CDR1 LGHDT and CDR2 YNNKEL (reference sequence). The CDR3 spans 13 residues. After removal of 1 base from V and 6 bases from J, the junction contained 3 bases not matched to a gene. This rearrangement joins TRBV3-1 (or the pseudogene TRBV3-2) to TRBJ2-7, with 7 bases aligning to TRBD2. This receptor was taken from a woman in her seventies with COVID-19, enrolled during active disease. Material for sequencing was peripheral blood. CDR3 sequence (DNA): TGTGCCAGCAGCCAAGTTTCGGGGGGCGAGCAGTACTTC. Protein product: CASSQVSGGEQYF.